This T cell receptor (beta chain) was captured by sequencing in a study of T cell repertoires in cytomegalovirus infection. Study-wide context: Both CMV infection and a matching HLA type were indicated by public TCR beta signatures.

The CDR3 spans 14 residues. In germline, CDR1 is SGHTS, CDR2 YDEGEE. Trimming pared 0 bases from V and 4 bases from J, leaving 10 bases between. The study's findings and limits: Ex vivo responses were dominated by HLA-C-restricted CMV-specific TCR beta clonotypes. Summed frequency of public TCR beta families distinguished CMV carriers with the relevant HLA.

With respect to this clonotype: Its antigen is not known.

TCRdb processed the reads anew with MiXCR; each CDR3 protein has one entry. The table has about 310,000 distinct CDR3 sequences, approximately 25% seen once. The chain combines TRBV5-8 with TRBJ1-2; D is perhaps TRBD1 (5 bases). This TCR was recovered from a human donor in good health (CMV status not recorded). Some clones in this sample may be carry-over from other donors' samples. The sequencing here drew on cultured PBMCs, taken from culture after CMV antigen stimulation. Here the CDR3 DNA reads TGTGCCAGCAGCTTGGCAGACAGAGCCTATGGCTACACCTTC. Translation gives CASSLADRAYGYTF. Using reference TRBV5-8 and TRBJ1-2 for the parts outside the CDR3, the full variable domain is EAGVTQSPTHLIKTRGQQATLRCSPISGHTSVYWYQQALGLGLQFLLWYDEGEERNRGNFPPRFSGRQFPNYSSELNVNALELEDSALYLCASSLADRAYGYTFGSGTRLTVV.